The clone carrying this T cell receptor (beta chain) is a singleton in its sample. Antigen specificity is unknown. The J segment lost 7 bases and the V segment lost 4 bases, leaving 7 bases of the junction unmatched. Per the germline V gene, CDR1 is KGHSH and CDR2 is LQKENI. This CDR3 contains 15 residues. The data stem from a study of T cell responses to AZD1222 COVID-19 vaccine. The repertoire was sequenced with immunoSEQ multiplex PCR; TCRdb's copy has only in-frame clones and lacks some. The profile shows tens of thousands of clones, around three quarters of them singletons. The study's findings and limits: Across the whole spike, CD4 TCRs peaked at regions 160-218 and 743-854. Two doses of AZD1222 preceded a rise in Spike-specific TCR breadth and depth. White British donors predominated, females outnumbered males, and clonal diversity was possibly underestimated.

Recipients boosted at about 4 weeks or about 12 weeks are pooled. This clonotype originated in an adult who received the AZD1222 COVID-19 vaccine. This specimen was peripheral blood, taken 28 days after the second AZD1222 dose. This sequence joins TRBV18 and TRBJ1-6, with 7 positions matching TRBD1. The CDR3 here is CASSLRQGRNSPLHF. CDR3 coding DNA: TGTGCCAGCTCACTTCGACAGGGTAGGAATTCACCCCTCCACTTT.